The T cell receptor beta chain described here comes from a study of shared clonotypes between healthy human individuals. Here immunoSEQ multiplex PCR was the method, and the copy in TCRdb shows in-frame clones only, minus some. The sample lists 2 million to 2.5 million clones, just under 95% occurring once. The CDR3 is 14 amino acids. Trimming removed 5 bases from V and 5 bases from J, with 15 bases in between. The V gene's germline CDR1 is MDHEN and CDR2 SYDVKM. The chain links TRBV28 to TRBJ1-2; D is unresolved. Sequenced material: naive CD4+ T cells from PBMCs. Regarding subset: CD45RA+ positively selected. This clonotype was sampled from a man younger than 35 in good health. Some clones in this sample may be carry-over from other donors' samples. The CDR3 coding sequence is TGTGCCAGCAGTCGGCGGGGAGTAGGGTATGGCTACACCTTC. Amino acid sequence: CASSRRGVGYGYTF.